The 29 T cell receptor beta chains in this list originate from one sample, sequenced in a study of T cell responses to AZD1222 COVID-19 vaccine. Using immunoSEQ multiplex PCR, the repertoire was profiled, and TCRdb retains in-frame clones only, with some absent. The sample has about 130,000 clones, just over 90% seen once. The sequencing used peripheral blood, collected 28 days after the second AZD1222 dose. All receptors come from an adult who received the AZD1222 COVID-19 vaccine.

This chain uses TRBV5-4 with TRBJ2-1, with 11 bases fitting TRBD2. This CDR3 contains 18 residues. After removal of 4 bases from V and 5 bases from J, the junction contained 14 bases not matched to a gene. Germline CDR1 reads SGHNT; CDR2 reads YYREEE (reference sequence). The CDR3 spells CASSPGPFGTSGHNEQFF. CDR3 bases: TGTGCCAGCAGCCCGGGCCCCTTCGGGACTAGCGGACACAATGAGCAGTTCTTC. Variable domain in full (rest from reference TRBV5-4 and TRBJ2-1): ETGVTQSPTHLIKTRGQQVTLRCSSQSGHNTVSWYQQALGQGPQFIFQYYREEENGRGNFPPRFSGLQFPNYSSELNVNALELDDSALYLCASSPGPFGTSGHNEQFFGPGTRLTVL.

The chain joins TRBV3-1 (or the pseudogene TRBV3-2) to TRBJ1-2; D is possibly TRBD1 (5 bases). The germline CDR1 and CDR2 sequences are LGHDT and YNNKEL (reference sequence). Trimming took off 0 bases at V and 5 bases at J, with 10 bases between the two ends. The CDR3 is made up of 14 amino acids. The CDR3: CASSQERQGYGYTF. CDR3 coding DNA: TGTGCCAGCAGCCAAGAACGCCAGGGATATGGCTACACCTTC.

This rearrangement joins TRBV28 to TRBJ2-5; tentative D call: TRBD2 (5 bases). V was cut by 3 bases and J by 7 bases, with 12 bases left in between. Germline values: CDR1 MDHEN, CDR2 SYDVKM. The CDR3 length is 13 residues. The CDR3 nucleotides are TGTGCCAGCAGTTTCGGGATTGATAGGACCCAGTACTTC. This encodes CASSFGIDRTQYF.

This chain joins TRBV6-1 and TRBJ1-2; D is possibly TRBD1 (6 bases). The ends were cut back, 1 base at V and 2 bases at J, with 11 bases in the middle. In germline, CDR1 is MNHNS, CDR2 SASEGT. The CDR3 totals 15 residues. The CDR3, as DNA: TGTGCCAGCAGTGAAGGGGCAGGGGTCAACTATGGCTACACCTTC. It specifies CASSEGAGVNYGYTF.

The chain employs TRBV9 and TRBJ1-1; 8 bases are shared with TRBD1. The CDR3 totals 14 residues. Germline CDR1 is SGDLS and CDR2 is YYNGEE. V gave up 3 bases and J gave up 5 bases; unmatched junction bases: 6. The CDR3, as DNA: TGTGCCAGCAGCGACGGACAGGGTTGGACTGAAGCTTTCTTT. This sequence encodes CASSDGQGWTEAFF.

CDR3 loop: CSVETSGANVLTF. CDR3 sequence (DNA): TGCAGCGTTGAAACCTCTGGGGCCAACGTCCTGACTTTC. The rearrangement links TRBV29-1 to TRBJ2-6; no reliable D call. V was pared by 2 bases and J by 0 bases, with 2 bases between. Germline assignment: CDR1 SQVTM and CDR2 ANQGSEA. CDR3 length: 13 residues.

This sequence joins TRBV6-5 and TRBJ1-1, with TRBD1 as a possible D gene (6 bases). Germline assignment: CDR1 MNHEY and CDR2 SVGAGI. This CDR3 comprises 12 residues. V was shortened by 6 bases and J by 9 bases, with 14 bases between the two germline ends. This CDR3 is CASRNDRNQAFF. CDR3 in DNA: TGTGCCAGCAGGAACGACAGGAACCAAGCTTTCTTT.

The chain joins TRBV7-8 to TRBJ1-1, with a weak D call TRBD1 (5 bases). CDR1 SGHVS and CDR2 FQNEAQ come from the germline V gene. This CDR3 region has 14 residues. The ends were cut back, 5 bases at V and 8 bases at J, with 18 bases in the middle. The CDR3 DNA is TGTGCCAGCAGCCGTCTGTCAGGGACCCGAGAAGCTTTCTTT. Translating gives CASSRLSGTREAFF.

This clone appeared once. The chain links TRBV28 to TRBJ1-4, with D possibly matching TRBD1 (6 bases). The CDR3 is made up of 14 amino acids. The ends were cut back, 5 bases at V and 3 bases at J, with 10 bases in the middle. Germline V gives CDR1 MDHEN, CDR2 SYDVKM. The CDR3 reads CASSPQGANEKLFF. As DNA, the CDR3 is TGTGCCAGCAGTCCACAGGGAGCTAATGAAAAACTGTTTTTT.

The chain is built from TRBV27 and TRBJ2-1; the match to TRBD2 covers 8 bases. V lost 8 bases to trimming and J lost 2 bases; unmatched junction nucleotides: 11. From germline, CDR1 is MNHEY and CDR2 SMNVEV (reference sequence). CDR3 length equals 16 residues. The chain's CDR3 is CASSRSGRGPYNEQFF. CDR3 nucleotide sequence: TGTGCCAGCTCCAGGTCCGGGAGGGGCCCCTACAATGAGCAGTTCTTC.

The chain uses TRBV7-9 and TRBJ2-7, with TRBD2 identical over 7 bases. In germline, CDR1 is SEHNR, CDR2 FQNEAQ (reference sequence). CDR3 length: 17 residues. The V segment lost 5 bases and the J segment 2 bases; nucleotides outside the gene matches: 15. CDR3 loop: CASSPHGGGSFAYEQYF. In DNA form, the CDR3 reads TGTGCCAGCAGCCCCCACGGTGGCGGGAGTTTTGCCTACGAGCAGTACTTC. The entire variable domain, with the rest obtained from reference TRBV7-9 and TRBJ2-7, is as follows: DTGVSQNPRHKITKRGQNVTFRCDPISEHNRLYWYRQTLGQGPEFLTYFQNEAQLEKSRLLSDRFSAERPKGSFSTLEIQRTEQGDSAMYLCASSPHGGGSFAYEQYFGPGTRLTVT.

J is TRBJ1-1 and V is TRBV27, with D perhaps TRBD1 (5 bases). The CDR3 has 15 residues. Germline V gives CDR1 MNHEY, CDR2 SMNVEV (reference sequence). V lost 3 bases and J 1 base, leaving 12 bases between the germline ends. The CDR3 bases are TGTGCCAGCAGTTTTATCGACAGACAGAACACTGAAGCTTTCTTT. It specifies CASSFIDRQNTEAFF.

This chain links TRBV11-2 with TRBJ2-7; maybe TRBD1 (5 bases). The CDR3 length is 13 residues. Germline V gives CDR1 SGHAT, CDR2 FQNNGV. V lost 5 bases and J lost 5, with 13 bases in between. In DNA, the CDR3 is TGTGCCAGCAGCCCGACAGCTCTGGACGAGCAGTACTTC. This sequence encodes CASSPTALDEQYF.

The V gene is TRBV7-6, the J gene TRBJ2-3; D possibly corresponds to TRBD1 (6 bases). Trimming took 5 bases from V and 7 from J, leaving 22 bases between them. This CDR3 comprises 16 residues. Germline CDR1 is SGHVS and CDR2 is FNYEAQ. CDR3 sequence (DNA): TGTGCCAGCAGCAAGAACCCAGGGGAGTTAGGGAATACGCAGTATTTT. This encodes CASSKNPGELGNTQYF.

The chain joins TRBV4-1 to TRBJ2-7; D is possibly TRBD1 (7 bases). The CDR3 is 19 amino acids. V was clipped by 4 bases and J by 1 base, with 26 bases between them. The germline CDR1 and CDR2 sequences are MGHRA and YSYEKL. In nucleotides, the CDR3 is TGCGCCAGCAGCCGAGGACAGGTCTTGCGCGCGGGATGGTCCTACGAGCAGTACTTC. Protein: CASSRGQVLRAGWSYEQYF.

CDR3 loop: CSVEVTHGYTF. The CDR3 DNA reads TGCAGCGTTGAAGTGACCCATGGCTACACCTTC. V usage is TRBV29-1 and J usage is TRBJ1-2; D is unresolved. This CDR3 is built from 11 residues. Germline lookup yields CDR1 SQVTM and CDR2 ANQGSEA. The V and J ends lost 1 base and 6 bases respectively, with 6 bases between them.

CDR3 loop: CASSLPTGKETYYNEQFF. CDR3 coding DNA: TGTGCCAGCAGTCTCCCTACCGGGAAGGAAACTTACTACAATGAGCAGTTCTTC. The rearrangement links TRBV27 to TRBJ2-1, with a weak D call TRBD2 (5 bases). The CDR3 is 18 residues long. Germline CDR1 MNHEY, CDR2 SMNVEV (reference sequence). V was shortened by 5 bases and J by 3 bases, with 23 bases between the two germline ends.

This chain joins TRBV19 and TRBJ1-5, with no clear D. This CDR3 spans 14 amino acids. Germline CDR1 and CDR2: LNHDA and SQIVND (reference sequence). V lost 6 bases, J lost 0 bases, and 9 bases lay in between. CDR3 bases: TGTGCCAGTAGCCGGCTAAATAGCAATCAGCCCCAGCATTTT. Protein product: CASSRLNSNQPQHF.

This clone has only one observation. J is TRBJ2-7 and V is TRBV4-1, with TRBD2 identical over 8 bases. Germline V gives CDR1 MGHRA, CDR2 YSYEKL. The V gene end was trimmed by 1 base and the J gene end by 3 bases; junction bases not matched to a gene: 5. The CDR3 consists of 15 residues. The chain's CDR3 is CASSQALAVVYEQYF. The CDR3 DNA reads as TGCGCCAGCAGCCAAGCACTAGCGGTAGTCTACGAGCAGTACTTC.

The chain has TRBV5-1 and TRBJ2-3; TRBD2 agrees at 7 bases. Germline values: CDR1 SGHRS, CDR2 YFSETQ. The CDR3 is 18 residues long. V lost 1 base to trimming and J lost 1 base; unmatched junction nucleotides: 12. In DNA, the CDR3 is TGCGCCAGCAGCTTGCAGTGGTCTAGCGGAGCGGGCACAGATACGCAGTATTTT. It codes for CASSLQWSSGAGTDTQYF. Combining the CDR3 with reference TRBV5-1 and TRBJ2-3 gives the whole variable domain KAGVTQTPRYLIKTRGQQVTLSCSPISGHRSVSWYQQTPGQGLQFLFEYFSETQRNKGNFPGRFSGRQFSNSRSEMNVSTLELGDSALYLCASSLQWSSGAGTDTQYFGPGTRLTVL.

The chain employs TRBV18 and TRBJ2-1; D might be TRBD1 or TRBD2, each matching 5 bases. The CDR3 has 12 amino acids. Germline V gene data show CDR1 as KGHSH and CDR2 as LQKENI. The germline V and J ends were trimmed by 3 bases and 9 bases, with 9 bases remaining between them. In nucleotides, the CDR3 is TGTGCCAGCTCACCCGGGACGGGTGAGCAGTTCTTC. Protein sequence: CASSPGTGEQFF.

This chain uses TRBV7-8 with TRBJ2-3; 11 bases are a match to TRBD2. The trim removed 5 bases at V and 2 bases at J, leaving 9 bases unmatched. In germline, CDR1 is SGHVS, CDR2 FQNEAQ. The CDR3 loop spans 17 amino acids. Here the CDR3 DNA reads TGTGCCAGCAGCCCCCTAACTAGCGGGAGTTTCACAGATACGCAGTATTTT. Protein product: CASSPLTSGSFTDTQYF.

The chain uses TRBV11-3 and TRBJ2-1; perhaps TRBD2 as D (6 bases). The V and J ends lost 1 base and 12 bases respectively, with 13 bases between them. The CDR3 spans 13 residues. The germline V gene encodes CDR1 SGHNT and CDR2 YENEEA. As DNA, the CDR3 is TGTGCCAGCAGCTTAGGGCGGGATTTACGGCAGTTCTTC. It yields the protein CASSLGRDLRQFF.

The genes are TRBV12-3 or TRBV12-4 and TRBJ2-1; D possibly corresponds to TRBD1 (6 bases). Deletions cut 5 bases from V and 9 bases from J, with 8 bases between. CDR3 length: 11 amino acids. This CDR3 is CASSHRVEQFF. The CDR3, as DNA: TGTGCCAGCAGTCACAGGGTTGAGCAGTTCTTC.

The gene calls are TRBV19 and TRBJ1-5; D not resolved. CDR1 is LNHDA, CDR2 SQIVND, per germline (reference sequence). V was clipped by 0 bases and J by 4 bases, with 10 bases between them. CDR3 length equals 15 residues. The CDR3 DNA reads TGTGCCAGTAGTATAGACAGGATGGGGAATCAGCCCCAGCATTTT. The encoded protein is CASSIDRMGNQPQHF.

The rearrangement uses TRBV12-3 or TRBV12-4 and TRBJ2-1; no definite D call. The ends were cut back, 3 bases at V and 15 bases at J, with 15 bases in the middle. The CDR3 covers 12 residues. CDR3 sequence reads: CASSFPSLPAFF. The CDR3 DNA follows: TGTGCCAGCAGTTTCCCCTCCTTGCCGGCGTTCTTC.

V is TRBV28 and J is TRBJ2-7, with 10 positions matching TRBD2. The CDR3 runs to 14 residues. V lost 3 bases and J lost 3; bases outside the gene matches: 2. Germline assignment: CDR1 MDHEN and CDR2 SYDVKM. The DNA of the CDR3 is TGTGCCAGCAGTTTCCCTAGCGGGGGCTACGAGCAGTACTTC. Translated: CASSFPSGGYEQYF.

This clone has just one count. The chain has TRBV6-5 and TRBJ2-2; D is unclear. The CDR3 is 15 amino acids. Trimming cost V 6 bases and J 6 bases, with 17 bases left between them. CDR1 and CDR2 (germline): MNHEY, SVGAGI. The CDR3 reads CASSPAPLGSGELFF. CDR3 DNA: TGTGCCAGCAGCCCAGCCCCATTAGGTTCCGGGGAGCTGTTTTTT.

This chain connects TRBV6-5 to TRBJ2-7; D gene uncertain. CDR1 MNHEY and CDR2 SVGAGI come from the germline V gene. This CDR3 region has 13 residues. Trimming took 0 bases from V and 4 from J, leaving 7 bases between them. Here the CDR3 DNA reads TGTGCCAGCAGTTACTCGTTGGGGTACGAGCAGTACTTC. Protein sequence: CASSYSLGYEQYF.